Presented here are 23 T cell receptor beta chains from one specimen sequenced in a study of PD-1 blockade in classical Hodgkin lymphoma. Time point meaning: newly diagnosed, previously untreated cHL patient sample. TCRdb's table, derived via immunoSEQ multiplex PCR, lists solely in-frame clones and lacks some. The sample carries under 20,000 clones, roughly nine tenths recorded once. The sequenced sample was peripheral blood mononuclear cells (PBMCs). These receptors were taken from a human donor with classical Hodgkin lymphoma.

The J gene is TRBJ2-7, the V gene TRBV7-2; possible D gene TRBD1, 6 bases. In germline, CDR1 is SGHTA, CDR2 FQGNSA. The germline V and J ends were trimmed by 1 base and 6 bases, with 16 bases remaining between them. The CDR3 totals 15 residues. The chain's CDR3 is CASSLVVRGTSEQYF. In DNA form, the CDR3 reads TGTGCCAGCAGCTTAGTGGTCAGGGGTACCTCCGAGCAGTACTTC.

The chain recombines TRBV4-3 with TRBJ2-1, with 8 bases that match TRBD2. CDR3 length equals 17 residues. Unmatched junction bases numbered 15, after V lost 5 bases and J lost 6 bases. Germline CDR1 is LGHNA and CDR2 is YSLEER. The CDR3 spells CASSSSRGTRSVNEQFF. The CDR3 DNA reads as TGCGCCAGCAGCTCATCGAGGGGGACTAGATCTGTCAATGAGCAGTTCTTC.

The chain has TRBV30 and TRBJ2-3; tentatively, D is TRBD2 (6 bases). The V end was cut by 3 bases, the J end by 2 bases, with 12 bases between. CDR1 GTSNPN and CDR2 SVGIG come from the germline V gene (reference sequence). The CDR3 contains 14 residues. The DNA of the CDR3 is TGTGCCTGGAGCCTTAGCGGACCCACAGATACGCAGTATTTT. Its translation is CAWSLSGPTDTQYF.

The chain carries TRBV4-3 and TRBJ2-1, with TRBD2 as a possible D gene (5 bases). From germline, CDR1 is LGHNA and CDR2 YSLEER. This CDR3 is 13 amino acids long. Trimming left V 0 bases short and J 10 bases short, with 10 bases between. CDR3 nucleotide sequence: TGCGCCAGCAGCCAAGATCGGGGTGGCGAGCAGTTCTTC. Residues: CASSQDRGGEQFF.

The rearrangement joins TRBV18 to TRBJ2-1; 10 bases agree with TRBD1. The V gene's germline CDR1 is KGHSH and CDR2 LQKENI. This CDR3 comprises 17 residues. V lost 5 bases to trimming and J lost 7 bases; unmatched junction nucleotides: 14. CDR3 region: CASSSQRGTGDENEQFF. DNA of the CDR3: TGTGCCAGCTCATCACAACGAGGGACAGGGGATGAGAATGAGCAGTTCTTC.

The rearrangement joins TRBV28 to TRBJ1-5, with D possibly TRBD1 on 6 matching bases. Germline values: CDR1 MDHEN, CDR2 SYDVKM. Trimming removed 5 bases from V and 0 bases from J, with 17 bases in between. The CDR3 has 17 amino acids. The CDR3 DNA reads TGTGCCAGCAGTACAGGGTCTCGGGGGTTTAGCAATCAGCCCCAGCATTTT. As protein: CASSTGSRGFSNQPQHF.

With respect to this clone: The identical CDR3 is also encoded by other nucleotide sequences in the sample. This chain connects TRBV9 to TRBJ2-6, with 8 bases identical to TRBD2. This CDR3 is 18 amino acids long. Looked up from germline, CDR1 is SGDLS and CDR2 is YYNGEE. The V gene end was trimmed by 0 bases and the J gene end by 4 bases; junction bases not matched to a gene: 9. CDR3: CASSVVPAGAGGANVLTF. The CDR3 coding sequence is TGTGCCAGCAGCGTAGTTCCAGCGGGAGCGGGGGGGGCCAACGTCCTGACTTTC.

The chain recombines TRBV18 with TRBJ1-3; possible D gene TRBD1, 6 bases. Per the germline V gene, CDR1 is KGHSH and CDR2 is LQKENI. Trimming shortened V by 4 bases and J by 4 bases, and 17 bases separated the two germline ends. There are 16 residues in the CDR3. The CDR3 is CASSRSGHPRGNTIYF. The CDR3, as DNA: TGTGCCAGCTCACGATCGGGACACCCGCGAGGAAACACCATATATTTT.

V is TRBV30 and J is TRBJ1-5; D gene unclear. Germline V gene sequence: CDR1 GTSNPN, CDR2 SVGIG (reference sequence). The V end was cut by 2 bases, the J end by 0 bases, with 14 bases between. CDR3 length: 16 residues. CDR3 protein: CAWSLEDSYSNQPQHF. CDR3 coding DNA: TGTGCCTGGAGTCTGGAGGACTCGTATAGCAATCAGCCCCAGCATTTT. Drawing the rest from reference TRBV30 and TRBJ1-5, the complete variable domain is SQTIHQWPATLVQPVGSPLSLECTVEGTSNPNLYWYRQAAGRGLQLLFYSVGIGQISSEVPQNLSASRPQDRQFILSSKKLLLSDSGFYLCAWSLEDSYSNQPQHFGDGTRLSIL.

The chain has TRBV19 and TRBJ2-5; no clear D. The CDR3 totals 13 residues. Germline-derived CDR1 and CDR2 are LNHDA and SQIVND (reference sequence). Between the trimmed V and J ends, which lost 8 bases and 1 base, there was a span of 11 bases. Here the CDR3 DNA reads TGTGCCAGTCAGGCGTACTCCCAAGAGACCCAGTACTTC. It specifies CASQAYSQETQYF.

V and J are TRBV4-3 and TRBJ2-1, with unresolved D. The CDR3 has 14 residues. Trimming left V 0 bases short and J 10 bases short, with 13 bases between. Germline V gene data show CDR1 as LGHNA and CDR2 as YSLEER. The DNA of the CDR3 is TGCGCCAGCAGCCAAGAGAGGTCAACGGCCGAGCAGTTCTTC. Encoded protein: CASSQERSTAEQFF.

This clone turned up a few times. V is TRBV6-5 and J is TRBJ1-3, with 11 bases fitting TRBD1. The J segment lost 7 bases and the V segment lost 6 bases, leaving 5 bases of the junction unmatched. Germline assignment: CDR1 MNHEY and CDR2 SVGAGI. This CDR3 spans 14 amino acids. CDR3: CASRPGTGGNTIYF. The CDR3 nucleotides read TGTGCCAGCAGGCCCGGGACAGGGGGGAACACCATATATTTT.

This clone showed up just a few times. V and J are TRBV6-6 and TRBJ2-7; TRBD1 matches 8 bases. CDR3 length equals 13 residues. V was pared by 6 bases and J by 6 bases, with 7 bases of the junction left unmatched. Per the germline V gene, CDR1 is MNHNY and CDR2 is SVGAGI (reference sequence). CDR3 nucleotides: TGTGCCAGCAGCCAGACAGGGGCATCCGAGCAGTACTTC. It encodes CASSQTGASEQYF.

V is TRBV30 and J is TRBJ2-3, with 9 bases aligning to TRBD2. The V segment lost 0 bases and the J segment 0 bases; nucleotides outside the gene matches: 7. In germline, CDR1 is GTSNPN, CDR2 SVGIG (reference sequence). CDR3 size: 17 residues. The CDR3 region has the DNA TGTGCCTGGAGTGTCGCAGGGCTAGCGGGAAGCACAGATACGCAGTATTTT. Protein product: CAWSVAGLAGSTDTQYF.

CDR3 sequence (DNA): TGTGCCAGCAGACGGGGACAGCGAAAGAACACTGAAGCTTTCTTT. It translates to CASRRGQRKNTEAFF. The chain recombines TRBV6-9 with TRBJ1-1; 7 bases agree with TRBD1. V was pared by 6 bases and J by 1 base, with 8 bases of the junction left unmatched. The CDR3 runs 15 residues. Germline lookup yields CDR1 MNHGY and CDR2 SVAAGI.

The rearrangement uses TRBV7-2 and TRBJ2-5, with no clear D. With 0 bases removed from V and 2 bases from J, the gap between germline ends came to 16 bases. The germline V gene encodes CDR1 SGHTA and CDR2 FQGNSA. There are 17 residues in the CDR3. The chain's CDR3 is CASSLALVSQRQETQYF. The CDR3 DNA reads TGTGCCAGCAGCTTAGCATTGGTATCCCAGAGACAAGAGACCCAGTACTTC.

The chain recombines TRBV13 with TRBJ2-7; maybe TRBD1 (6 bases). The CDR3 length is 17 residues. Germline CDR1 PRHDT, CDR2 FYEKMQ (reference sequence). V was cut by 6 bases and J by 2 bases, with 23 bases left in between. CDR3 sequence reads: CASSSLYQEGTPYEQYF. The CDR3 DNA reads TGTGCCAGCAGTTCCCTATACCAAGAGGGGACACCCTACGAGCAGTACTTC. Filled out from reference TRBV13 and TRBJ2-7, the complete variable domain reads AAGVIQSPRHLIKEKRETATLKCYPIPRHDTVYWYQQGPGQDPQFLISFYEKMQSDKGSIPDRFSAQQFSDYHSELNMSSLELGDSALYFCASSSLYQEGTPYEQYFGPGTRLTVT.

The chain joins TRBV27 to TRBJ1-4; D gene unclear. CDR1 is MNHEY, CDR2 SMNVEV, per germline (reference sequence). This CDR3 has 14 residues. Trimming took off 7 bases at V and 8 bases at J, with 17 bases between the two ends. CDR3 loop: CASKGQVDREKLFF. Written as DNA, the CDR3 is TGTGCCAGCAAAGGGCAGGTTGATAGAGAAAAACTGTTTTTT.

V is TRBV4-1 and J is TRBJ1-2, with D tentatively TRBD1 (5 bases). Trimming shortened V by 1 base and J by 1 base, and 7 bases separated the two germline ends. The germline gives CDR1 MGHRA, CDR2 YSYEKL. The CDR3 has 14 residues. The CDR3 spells CASSQVDINYGYTF. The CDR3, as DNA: TGCGCCAGCAGCCAAGTGGACATTAACTATGGCTACACCTTC.

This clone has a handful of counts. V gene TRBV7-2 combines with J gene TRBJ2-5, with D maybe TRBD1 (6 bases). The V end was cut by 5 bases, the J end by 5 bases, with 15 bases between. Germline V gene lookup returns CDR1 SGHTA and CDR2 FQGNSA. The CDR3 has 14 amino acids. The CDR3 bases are TGTGCCAGCAGCGAATTACAGGGATTGGAGACCCAGTACTTC. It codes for CASSELQGLETQYF.

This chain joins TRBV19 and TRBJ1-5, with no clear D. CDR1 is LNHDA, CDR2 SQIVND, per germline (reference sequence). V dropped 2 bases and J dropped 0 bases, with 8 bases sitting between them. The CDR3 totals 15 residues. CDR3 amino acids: CASSINRYSNQPQHF. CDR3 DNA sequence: TGTGCCAGTAGTATAAATCGGTATAGCAATCAGCCCCAGCATTTT.

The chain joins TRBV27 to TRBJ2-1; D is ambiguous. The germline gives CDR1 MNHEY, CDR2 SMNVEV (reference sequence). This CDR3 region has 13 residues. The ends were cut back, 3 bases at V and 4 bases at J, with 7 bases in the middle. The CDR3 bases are TGTGCCAGCAGTTTTCGGACGTACAATGAGCAGTTCTTC. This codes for CASSFRTYNEQFF.

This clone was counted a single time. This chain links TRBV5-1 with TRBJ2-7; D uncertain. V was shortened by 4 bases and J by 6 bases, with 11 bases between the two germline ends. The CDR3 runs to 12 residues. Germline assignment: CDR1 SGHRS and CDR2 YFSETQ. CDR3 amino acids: CASSATQREQYF. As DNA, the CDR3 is TGCGCCAGCAGCGCTACGCAACGCGAGCAGTACTTC. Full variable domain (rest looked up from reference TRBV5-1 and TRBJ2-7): KAGVTQTPRYLIKTRGQQVTLSCSPISGHRSVSWYQQTPGQGLQFLFEYFSETQRNKGNFPGRFSGRQFSNSRSEMNVSTLELGDSALYLCASSATQREQYFGPGTRLTVT.